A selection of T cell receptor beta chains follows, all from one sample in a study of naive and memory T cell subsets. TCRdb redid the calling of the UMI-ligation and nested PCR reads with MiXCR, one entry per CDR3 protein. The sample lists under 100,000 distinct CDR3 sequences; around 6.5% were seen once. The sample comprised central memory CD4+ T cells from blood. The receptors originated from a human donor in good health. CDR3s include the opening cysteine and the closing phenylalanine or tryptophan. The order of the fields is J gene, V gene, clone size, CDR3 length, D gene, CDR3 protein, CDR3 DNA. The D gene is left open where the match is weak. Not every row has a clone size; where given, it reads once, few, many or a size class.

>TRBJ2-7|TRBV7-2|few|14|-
CASSPISSSYEQYF
TGTGCCAGCAGCCCTATCTCCAGCTCCTACGAGCAGTACTTC
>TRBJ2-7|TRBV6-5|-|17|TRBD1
CASSYPLDRGTSYEQYF
TGTGCCAGCAGTTACCCTTTAGACAGGGGGACGTCCTACGAGCAGTACTTC
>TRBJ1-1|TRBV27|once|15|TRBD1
CATLRTGAPRTEALF
TGTGCCACCCTAAGGACAGGGGCCCCGAGGACTGAAGCTCTCTTT
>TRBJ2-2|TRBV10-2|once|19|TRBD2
CASSKRGGVSPLGTGELFF
TGCGCCAGCAGCAAACGGGGGGGCGTATCCCCTCTTGGGACCGGGGAGCTGTTTTTT
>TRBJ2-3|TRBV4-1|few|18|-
CASSQDSMPGKGTDTQYF
TGCGCCAGCAGCCAAGACAGTATGCCGGGGAAGGGGACGGATACGCAGTATTTT
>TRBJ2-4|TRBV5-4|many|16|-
CASSPNGVLAKNIQYF
TGTGCCAGCAGCCCCAACGGGGTTCTAGCCAAAAACATTCAGTACTTC
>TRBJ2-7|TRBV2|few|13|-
CASNQDFSYEQYF
TGTGCCAGCAATCAGGACTTCTCCTACGAGCAGTACTTC
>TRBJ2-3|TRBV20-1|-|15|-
CSASGESASTDTQYF
TGCAGTGCTAGTGGGGAGTCCGCTAGCACAGATACGCAGTATTTT
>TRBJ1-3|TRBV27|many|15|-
CASSHDRHSGNTIYF
TGTGCCAGCAGTCATGACAGGCACTCTGGAAACACCATATATTTT
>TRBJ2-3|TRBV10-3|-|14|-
CATTTGWVTDTQYF
TGTGCCACCACGACAGGCTGGGTCACAGATACGCAGTATTTT
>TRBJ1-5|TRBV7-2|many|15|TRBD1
CASSWNTGGNQPQHF
TGTGCCAGCAGCTGGAATACAGGGGGCAATCAGCCCCAGCATTTT
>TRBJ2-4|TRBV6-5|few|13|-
CASSSLAKNIQYF
TGTGCCAGCAGCTCGCTAGCCAAAAACATTCAGTACTTC
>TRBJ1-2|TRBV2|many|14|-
CASSTSQGGYGYTF
TGTGCCAGCAGTACCTCACAGGGAGGCTATGGCTACACCTTC
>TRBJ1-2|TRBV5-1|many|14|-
CASSSIQGDYGYTF
TGCGCCAGCAGCTCTATACAGGGTGACTATGGCTACACCTTC
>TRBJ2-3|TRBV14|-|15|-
CASSQSPPRTDTQYF
TGTGCCAGCAGCCAAAGCCCTCCAAGGACAGATACGCAGTATTTT
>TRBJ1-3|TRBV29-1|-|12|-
CSVNTAGNTIYF
TGCAGCGTAAACACAGCGGGAAACACCATATATTTT
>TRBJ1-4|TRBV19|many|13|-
CASSMGLGSELFF
TGTGCCAGTAGTATGGGGTTGGGGTCGGAACTGTTTTTT
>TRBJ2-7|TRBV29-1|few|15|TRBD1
CSALNTGGGKGEQYF
TGCAGCGCCCTGAACACAGGGGGTGGTAAAGGGGAGCAGTACTTC
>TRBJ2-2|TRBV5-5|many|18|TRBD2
CASSNHPRQTGGTGELFF
TGTGCCAGCAGCAATCACCCTAGACAGACGGGAGGGACCGGGGAGCTGTTTTTT
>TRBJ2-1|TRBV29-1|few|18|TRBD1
CSVPTIPGTGHSYNEQFF
TGCAGCGTCCCTACGATCCCCGGGACAGGGCATTCCTACAATGAGCAGTTCTTC
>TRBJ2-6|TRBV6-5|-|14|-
CASRFNSGANVLTF
TGTGCCAGCAGATTCAACTCTGGGGCCAACGTCCTGACTTTC
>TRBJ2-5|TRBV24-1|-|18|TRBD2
CATSGTSGRGPSQETQYF
TGTGCCACCAGTGGAACTAGCGGGAGAGGGCCCAGCCAAGAGACCCAGTACTTC